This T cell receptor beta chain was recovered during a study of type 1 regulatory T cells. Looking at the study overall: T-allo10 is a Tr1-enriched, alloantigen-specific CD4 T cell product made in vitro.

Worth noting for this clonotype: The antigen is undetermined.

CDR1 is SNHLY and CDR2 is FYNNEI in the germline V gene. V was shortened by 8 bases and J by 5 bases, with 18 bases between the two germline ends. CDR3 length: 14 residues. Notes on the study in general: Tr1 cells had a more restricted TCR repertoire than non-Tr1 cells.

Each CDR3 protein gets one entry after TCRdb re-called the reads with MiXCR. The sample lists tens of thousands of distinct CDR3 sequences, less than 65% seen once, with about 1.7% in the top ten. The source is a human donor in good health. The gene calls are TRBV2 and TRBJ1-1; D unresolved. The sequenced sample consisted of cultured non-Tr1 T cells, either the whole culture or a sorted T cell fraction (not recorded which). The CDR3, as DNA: TGTGCCAGCTCCAAAGGGAGGGCGGATACTGAAGCTTTCTTT. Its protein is CASSKGRADTEAFF.